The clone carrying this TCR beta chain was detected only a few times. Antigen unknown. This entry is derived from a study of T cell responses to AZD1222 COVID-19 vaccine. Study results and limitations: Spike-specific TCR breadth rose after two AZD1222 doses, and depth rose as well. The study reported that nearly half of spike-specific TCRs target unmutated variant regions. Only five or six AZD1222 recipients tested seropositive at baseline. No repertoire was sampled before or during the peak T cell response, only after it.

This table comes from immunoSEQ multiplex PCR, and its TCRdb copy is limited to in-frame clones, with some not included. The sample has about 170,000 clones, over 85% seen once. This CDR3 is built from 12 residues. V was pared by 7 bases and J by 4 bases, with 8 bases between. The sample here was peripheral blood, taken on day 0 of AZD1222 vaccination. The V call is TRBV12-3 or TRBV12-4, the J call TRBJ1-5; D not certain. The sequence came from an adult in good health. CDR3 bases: TGTGCCAGCACGCGGAGGAATCAGCCCCAGCATTTT. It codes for CASTRRNQPQHF.